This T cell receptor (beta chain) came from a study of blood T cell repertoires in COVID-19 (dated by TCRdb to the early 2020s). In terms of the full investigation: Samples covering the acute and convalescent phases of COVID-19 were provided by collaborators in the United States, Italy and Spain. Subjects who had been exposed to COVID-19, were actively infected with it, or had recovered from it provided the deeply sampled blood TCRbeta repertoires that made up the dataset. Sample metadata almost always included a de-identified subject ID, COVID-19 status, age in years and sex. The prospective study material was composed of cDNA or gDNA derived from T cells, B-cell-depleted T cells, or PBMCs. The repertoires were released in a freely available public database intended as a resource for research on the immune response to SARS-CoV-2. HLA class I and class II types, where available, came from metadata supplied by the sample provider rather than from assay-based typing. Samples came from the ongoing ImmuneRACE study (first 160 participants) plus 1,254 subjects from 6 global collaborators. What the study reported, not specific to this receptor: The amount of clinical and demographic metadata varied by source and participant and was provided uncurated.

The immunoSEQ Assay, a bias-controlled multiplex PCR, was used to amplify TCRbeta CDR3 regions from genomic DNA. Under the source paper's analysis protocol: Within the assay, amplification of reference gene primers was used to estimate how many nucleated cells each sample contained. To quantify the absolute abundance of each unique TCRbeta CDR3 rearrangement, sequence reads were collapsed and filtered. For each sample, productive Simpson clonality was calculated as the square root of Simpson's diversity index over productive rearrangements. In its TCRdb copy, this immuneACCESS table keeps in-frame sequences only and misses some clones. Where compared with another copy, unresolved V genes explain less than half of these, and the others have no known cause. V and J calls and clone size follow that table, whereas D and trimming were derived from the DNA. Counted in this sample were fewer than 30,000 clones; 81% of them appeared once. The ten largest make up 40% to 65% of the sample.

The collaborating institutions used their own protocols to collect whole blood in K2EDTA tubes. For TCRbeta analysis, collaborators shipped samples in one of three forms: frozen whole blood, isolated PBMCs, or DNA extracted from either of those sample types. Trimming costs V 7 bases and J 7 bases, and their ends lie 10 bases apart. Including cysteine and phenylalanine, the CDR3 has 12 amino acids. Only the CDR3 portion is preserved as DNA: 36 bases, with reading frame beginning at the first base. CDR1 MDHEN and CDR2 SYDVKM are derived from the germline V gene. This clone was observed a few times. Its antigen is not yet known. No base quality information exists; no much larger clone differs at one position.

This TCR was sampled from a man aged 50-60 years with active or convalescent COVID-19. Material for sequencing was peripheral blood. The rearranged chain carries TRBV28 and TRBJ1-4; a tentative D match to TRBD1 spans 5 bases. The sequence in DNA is TGTGCCAGCACTTGGAGGGGTGAAAAACTGTTTTTT. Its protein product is CASTWRGEKLFF.